This T cell receptor beta chain was sequenced in a study of CD8 T cells in ankylosing spondylitis. A remark on this clonotype: The antigen remains unidentified.

V dropped 5 bases and J dropped 0 bases, with 15 bases sitting between them. This CDR3 spans 16 amino acids. Germline V gene sequence: CDR1 MNHEY, CDR2 SMNVEV (reference sequence). The study, taken as a whole, reports: Reports of some motif variants in reactive arthritis synovial fluid and blood predate this one. The authors reported significant enrichment of disease-linked clones in matched ankylosing spondylitis synovial fluid.

Preparation of TCR beta libraries was done by quantitative 5'-RACE with molecular barcodes. TCRdb passed the 5' RACE reads through MiXCR, listing each CDR3 protein once. The table has about 360,000 distinct CDR3 sequences, around 20% seen once. What was sequenced was blood, either unsorted or a sorted T cell fraction (not recorded which). V is TRBV27 and J is TRBJ2-3; TRBD2 is a possible D gene (5 bases). The source is a male donor with ankylosing spondylitis or in good health (not recorded which). The CDR3 is CASSLMRVSSTDTQYF. DNA for the CDR3: TGTGCCAGCAGTCTCATGCGGGTTTCTAGCACAGATACGCAGTATTTT.